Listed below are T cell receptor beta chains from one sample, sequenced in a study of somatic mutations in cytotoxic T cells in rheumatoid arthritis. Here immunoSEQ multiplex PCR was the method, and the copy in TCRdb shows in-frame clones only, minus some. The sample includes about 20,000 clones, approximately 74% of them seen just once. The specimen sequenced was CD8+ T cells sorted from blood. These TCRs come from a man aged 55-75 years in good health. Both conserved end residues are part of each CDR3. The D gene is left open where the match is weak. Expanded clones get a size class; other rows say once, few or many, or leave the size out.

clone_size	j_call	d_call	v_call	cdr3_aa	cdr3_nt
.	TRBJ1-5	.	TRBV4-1	CASSQEEIAGENQPQHF	TGCGCCAGCAGCCAAGAAGAAATCGCCGGGGAAAATCAGCCCCAGCATTTT
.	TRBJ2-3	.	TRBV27	CASSLYASPSTDTQYF	TGTGCCAGCAGTTTATATGCTAGTCCTAGCACAGATACGCAGTATTTT
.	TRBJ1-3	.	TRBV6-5	CASSYTHSSGNTIYF	TGTGCCAGCAGTTACACCCACAGCTCTGGAAACACCATATATTTT
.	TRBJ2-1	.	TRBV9	CASSVGSEFYNEQFF	TGTGCCAGCAGCGTAGGTAGCGAGTTTTACAATGAGCAGTTCTTC
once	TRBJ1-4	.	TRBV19	CASSMAGTPEKLFF	TGTGCCAGTAGTATGGCCGGGACACCTGAAAAACTGTTTTTT
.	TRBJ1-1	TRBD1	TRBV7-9	CASSSGQGAGTEAFF	TGTGCCAGCAGCTCCGGACAGGGGGCGGGCACTGAAGCTTTCTTT
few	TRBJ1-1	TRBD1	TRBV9	CASSDDRDTEAFF	TGTGCCAGCAGCGACGACAGGGACACTGAAGCTTTCTTT
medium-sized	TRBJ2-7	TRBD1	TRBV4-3	CASSVQGTGGDEQYF	TGCGCCAGCAGTGTCCAGGGGACAGGGGGGGACGAGCAGTACTTC
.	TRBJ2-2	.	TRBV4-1	CASSQLEGYTGELFF	TGCGCCAGCAGCCAGCTTGAGGGATACACCGGGGAGCTGTTTTTT
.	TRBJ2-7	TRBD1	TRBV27	CASSLLRTGGSYEQYF	TGTGCCAGCAGTTTACTCCGGACAGGGGGCTCCTACGAGCAGTACTTC
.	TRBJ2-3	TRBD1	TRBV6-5	CASRNGQGGTDTQYF	TGTGCCAGCAGGAACGGACAGGGTGGCACAGATACGCAGTATTTT
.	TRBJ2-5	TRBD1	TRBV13	CASSTRTGRPQETQYF	TGTGCCAGCAGCACACGGACAGGGAGACCCCAAGAGACCCAGTACTTC
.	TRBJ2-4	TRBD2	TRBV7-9	CASSLEERENWDF	TGTGCCAGCAGCTTAGAGGAGCGGGAGAATTGGGACTTC
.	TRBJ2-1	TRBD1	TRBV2	CASSGVTGLNEQFF	TGTGCCAGCAGTGGGGTGACAGGGCTCAATGAGCAGTTCTTC
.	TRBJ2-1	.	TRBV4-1	CASSQEGPYNEQFF	TGCGCCAGCAGCCAAGAGGGGCCCTACAATGAGCAGTTCTTC
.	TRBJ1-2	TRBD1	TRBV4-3	CASSQGTGYGYTF	TGCGCCAGCAGCCAAGGGACAGGCTATGGCTACACCTTC
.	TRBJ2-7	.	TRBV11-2	CASSLSLYEQYF	TGTGCCAGCAGCTTGTCCCTCTACGAGCAGTACTTC
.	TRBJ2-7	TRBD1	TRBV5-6	CASNRGQGALEQYF	TGTGCCAGCAATCGGGGACAGGGGGCGCTTGAGCAGTACTTC
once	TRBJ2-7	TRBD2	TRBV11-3	CASSPSGVYEQYF	TGTGCCAGCTCACCTAGCGGGGTCTACGAGCAGTACTTC
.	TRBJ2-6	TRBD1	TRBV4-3	CASSLGDSSSGANVLTF	TGCGCCAGCAGCCTAGGGGACAGTTCCTCTGGGGCCAACGTCCTGACTTTC
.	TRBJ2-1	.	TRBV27	CASSLRPPAAYNEQFF	TGTGCCAGCAGCCTCCGGCCCCCGGCGGCCTACAATGAGCAGTTCTTC
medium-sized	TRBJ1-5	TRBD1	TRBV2	CASKARDRGRQPQHF	TGTGCCAGCAAGGCCAGGGACAGGGGGCGACAGCCCCAGCATTTT
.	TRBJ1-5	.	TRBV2	CASSPPGGPQHF	TGTGCCAGCAGCCCCCCGGGTGGACCCCAGCATTTT
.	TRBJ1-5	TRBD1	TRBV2	CASSDLGGWGGNQPQHF	TGTGCCAGCAGTGATCTAGGGGGCTGGGGTGGCAATCAGCCCCAGCATTTT
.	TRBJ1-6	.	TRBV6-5	CASSPYNSPLHF	TGTGCCAGCAGTCCGTATAATTCACCCCTCCACTTT
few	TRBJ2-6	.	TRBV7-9	CASSFLLGGITGANVLTF	TGTGCCAGCAGCTTTCTACTGGGGGGTATTACTGGGGCCAACGTCCTGACTTTC
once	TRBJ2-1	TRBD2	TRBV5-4	CASSLRDYYNEQFF	TGTGCCAGCAGCCTCCGGGACTATTACAATGAGCAGTTCTTC
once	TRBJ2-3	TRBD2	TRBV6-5	CASSLRLAGSTDTQYF	TGTGCCAGCAGTTTGAGACTAGCGGGGAGCACAGATACGCAGTATTTT
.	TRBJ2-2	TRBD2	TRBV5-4	CASSNPGGGGGSTGELFF	TGTGCCAGCAGCAACCCTGGGGGCGGGGGGGGCTCCACCGGGGAGCTGTTTTTT
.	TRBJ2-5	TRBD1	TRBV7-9	CASSLRDRGLEETQYF	TGTGCCAGCAGCTTGCGAGACAGGGGGCTTGAGGAGACCCAGTACTTC
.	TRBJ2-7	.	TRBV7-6	CASSFAGGPAGEQYF	TGTGCCAGCAGCTTCGCAGGGGGGCCCGCAGGCGAGCAGTACTTC
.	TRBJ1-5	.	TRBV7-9	CASSPDPQGNQPQHF	TGTGCCAGCAGCCCTGACCCCCAGGGGAATCAGCCCCAGCATTTT
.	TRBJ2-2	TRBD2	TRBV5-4	CASSVPGGRALGGELFF	TGTGCCAGCAGCGTCCCTGGGGGGAGGGCCCTCGGCGGGGAGCTGTTTTTT
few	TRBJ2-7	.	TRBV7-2	CASSLVGGKVQYF	TGTGCCAGCAGCTTAGTGGGGGGTAAAGTGCAGTACTTC
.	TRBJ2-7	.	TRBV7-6	CASSLGGGIGDEQYF	TGTGCCAGCAGCTTAGGAGGAGGGATTGGGGACGAGCAGTACTTC
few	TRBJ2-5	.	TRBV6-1	CASTTEGGETQYF	TGTGCCAGCACCACCGAGGGGGGGGAGACCCAGTACTTC
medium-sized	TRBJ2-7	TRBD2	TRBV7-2	CASSSGGEYYEQYF	TGTGCCAGCAGCTCGGGGGGTGAATACTACGAGCAGTACTTC
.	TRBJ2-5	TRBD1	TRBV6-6	CASDQQGEETQYF	TGTGCCAGCGATCAACAGGGGGAAGAGACCCAGTACTTC
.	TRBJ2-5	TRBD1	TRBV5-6	CASSQLYRGREETQYF	TGTGCCAGCAGCCAACTTTACAGGGGGCGTGAGGAGACCCAGTACTTC
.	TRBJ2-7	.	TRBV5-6	CASTFQVGAGVNSYEQYF	TGTGCCAGCACCTTCCAGGTGGGGGCTGGCGTCAACTCCTACGAGCAGTACTTC
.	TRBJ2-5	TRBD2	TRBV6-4	CASSEGTSGEETQYF	TGTGCCAGCAGTGAAGGGACTAGCGGAGAAGAGACCCAGTACTTC
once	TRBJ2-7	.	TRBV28	CASSYAGTASSYEQYF	TGTGCCAGCAGTTATGCTGGGACTGCCAGCTCCTACGAGCAGTACTTC
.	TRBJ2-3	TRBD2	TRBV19	CASRGRGVLAGSPTSLDTQYF	TGTGCCAGTCGAGGGAGGGGGGTACTAGCGGGATCCCCCACCAGTCTAGATACGCAGTATTTT
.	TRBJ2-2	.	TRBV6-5	CASSEGLRTGELFF	TGTGCCAGCAGTGAGGGCCTGAGGACCGGGGAGCTGTTTTTT
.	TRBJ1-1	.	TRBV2	CASSRTDMNTEAFF	TGTGCCAGCAGTCGGACAGATATGAACACTGAAGCTTTCTTT
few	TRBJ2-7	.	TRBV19	CASSMRHRYEQYF	TGTGCCAGTAGTATGAGACACCGCTACGAGCAGTACTTC
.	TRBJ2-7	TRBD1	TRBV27	CASSYGQDYEQYF	TGTGCCAGCAGTTACGGACAGGACTACGAGCAGTACTTC